A selection of T cell receptor beta chains follows, all from one sample in a study of blood T cell repertoires in COVID-19. This table comes from immunoSEQ multiplex PCR, and its TCRdb copy is limited to in-frame clones, with some not included. The repertoire holds 260,000 or so clones, 83% seen once, with about 3.6% in the top ten. Sequenced: PBMCs or T cells enriched from blood (not recorded which). The origin of the receptors is a woman in her 40s who had been exposed to COVID-19. The CDR3 runs from the conserved cysteine through the conserved F or W. A D gene is named only where the DNA matches it firmly. Size values are once, few and many counts, or a class for expanded clones, and some rows have none.

>TRBJ2-3|TRBD2|TRBV5-4|.
TGTGCCAGCAGCGGGACTAGGGTAGATACGCAGTATTTT
CASSGTRVDTQYF
>TRBJ2-7|TRBD1|TRBV13|once
TGTGCCAGCAGCGCAACCTGGACAGGGGGCGAGCAGTACTTC
CASSATWTGGEQYF
>TRBJ1-6|TRBD1|TRBV28|.
TGTGCCAGCAGTTTAACAGGGGGGGATAATTCACCCCTCCACTTT
CASSLTGGDNSPLHF
>TRBJ2-2|.|TRBV5-6|.
TGTGCCAGCAGAAGGGCGACAGATACCGGGGAGCTGTTTTTT
CASRRATDTGELFF
>TRBJ1-1|TRBD1|TRBV28|.
TGTGCCAGCAGTTTTTTCCTTACAGGGGCTGGCACTGAAGCTTTCTTT
CASSFFLTGAGTEAFF
>TRBJ2-5|TRBD1|TRBV19|.
TGTGCCAGTAGTATAGATTGGACAGGGGGCTTAGAGACCCAGTACTTC
CASSIDWTGGLETQYF
>TRBJ2-2|.|TRBV6-1|.
TGTGCCAGCAGTGTTGGGTTCACAGGGCGGACCGGGGAGCTGTTTTTT
CASSVGFTGRTGELFF
>TRBJ2-2|TRBD1|TRBV5-5|few
TGTGCCAGCAGCTCCTCGACAGGGAACGGGGAGCTGTTTTTT
CASSSSTGNGELFF
>TRBJ2-7|TRBD1|TRBV7-2|.
TGTGCCAGCAGCTTACTTCCGGACAGGCATTACGAGCAGTACTTC
CASSLLPDRHYEQYF
>TRBJ2-7|.|TRBV28|.
TGTGCCAGCAAAAGGCAGGGTGGCCACGAGCAGTACTTC
CASKRQGGHEQYF
>TRBJ1-2|.|TRBV5-4|.
TGTGCCAGCAGCTTCCAACAGGGATCCCACTATGGCTACACCTTC
CASSFQQGSHYGYTF
>TRBJ1-1|.|TRBV11-2|.
TGTGCCAGCAGCTCCCTGGAGCGCTTGAACACTGAAGCTTTCTTT
CASSSLERLNTEAFF
>TRBJ1-6|.|TRBV7-2|.
TGTGCCAGCAGCTTTCGGCGGTCGGGCTATAATTCACCCCTCCACTTT
CASSFRRSGYNSPLHF
>TRBJ1-2|.|TRBV5-5|.
TGTGCCAGCAGCTTACGGAACTATGGCTACACCTTC
CASSLRNYGYTF
>TRBJ2-1|.|TRBV11-2|.
TGTGCCAGCAGCTTAGTGAGGAATGAGCAGTTCTTC
CASSLVRNEQFF
>TRBJ1-1|.|TRBV2|.
TGTGCCAGCATGTCTCGGGAGGTCACTGAAGCTTTCTTT
CASMSREVTEAFF
>TRBJ1-4|TRBD1|TRBV2|.
TGTGCCAGCAGGAGGGGGACAGGGGGCTTTTCGAACTTTGAAAAACTGTTTTTT
CASRRGTGGFSNFEKLFF
>TRBJ2-5|.|TRBV5-1|.
TGCGCCAGCAGCTTGGTACTTGAAGAGACCCAGTACTTC
CASSLVLEETQYF
>TRBJ1-2|TRBD1|TRBV3-1/TRBV3-2|many
TGTGCCAGCAGCCAAGGACAGGGGGCTAGGTATGGCTACACCTTC
CASSQGQGARYGYTF
>TRBJ2-2|.|TRBV11-1|few
TGTGCCAGCAGCGAGCAGGGGTCCACCGGGGAGCTGTTTTTT
CASSEQGSTGELFF
>TRBJ2-7|TRBD1|TRBV5-1|.
TGCGCCAGCAGCTCTTGGGGCGGGGACAGGACCGCAACCTACGAGCAGTACTTC
CASSSWGGDRTATYEQYF
>TRBJ1-5|.|TRBV15|few
TGTGCCACCAGCAGGGACAGTAGCAATCAGCCCCAGCATTTT
CATSRDSSNQPQHF
>TRBJ2-5|TRBD2|TRBV18|.
TGTGCCAGCTCACCGAGCCTAGCGGGGTCCCAAGAGACCCAGTACTTC
CASSPSLAGSQETQYF
>TRBJ2-2|TRBD2|TRBV5-1|.
TGCGCCAGCAGCTTGGGGACCCTAGCGGACCTCACCGGGGAGCTGTTTTTT
CASSLGTLADLTGELFF
>TRBJ1-5|.|TRBV6-5|.
TGTGCCAGCAGCCTCCGACAGAGTAATCAGCCCCAGCATTTT
CASSLRQSNQPQHF
>TRBJ1-6|.|TRBV5-6|.
TGTGCCAGCAGCCCACGCGGTCTCAGAGATAATTCACCCCTCCACTTT
CASSPRGLRDNSPLHF
>TRBJ1-5|.|TRBV28|.
TGTGCCAGCAGCGGACCAAGGGGTCAGCCCCAGCATTTT
CASSGPRGQPQHF
>TRBJ2-5|.|TRBV2|.
TGTGCCAGGACGGTACTAGTTTCACAAGAGACCCAGTACTTC
CARTVLVSQETQYF